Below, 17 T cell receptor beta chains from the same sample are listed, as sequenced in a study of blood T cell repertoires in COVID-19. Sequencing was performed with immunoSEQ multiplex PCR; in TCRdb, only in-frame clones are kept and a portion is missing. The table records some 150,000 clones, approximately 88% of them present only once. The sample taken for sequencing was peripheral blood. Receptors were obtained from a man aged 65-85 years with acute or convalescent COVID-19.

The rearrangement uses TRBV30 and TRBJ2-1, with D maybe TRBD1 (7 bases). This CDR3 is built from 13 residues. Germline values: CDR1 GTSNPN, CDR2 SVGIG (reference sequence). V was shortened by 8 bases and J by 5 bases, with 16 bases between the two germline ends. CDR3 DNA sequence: TGTGCCAGATCAGGGGGGATCGACAATGAGCAGTTCTTC. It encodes CARSGGIDNEQFF.

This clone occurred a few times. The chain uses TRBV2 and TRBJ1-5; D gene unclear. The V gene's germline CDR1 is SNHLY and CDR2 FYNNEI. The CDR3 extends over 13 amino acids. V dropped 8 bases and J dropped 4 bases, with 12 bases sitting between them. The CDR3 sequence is CASVRVRNQPQHF. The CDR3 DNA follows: TGTGCCAGCGTGAGGGTTAGGAATCAGCCCCAGCATTTT.

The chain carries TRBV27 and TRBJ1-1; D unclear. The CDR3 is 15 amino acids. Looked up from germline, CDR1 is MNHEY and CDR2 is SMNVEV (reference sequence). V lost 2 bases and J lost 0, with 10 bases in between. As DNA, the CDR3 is TGTGCCAGCAGTTTAGTGCGTACGGTGAACACTGAAGCTTTCTTT. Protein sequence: CASSLVRTVNTEAFF.

In nucleotides, the CDR3 is TGTGCCAGCCGTCCCGGGACAGAAGAGACCCAGTACTTC. This encodes CASRPGTEETQYF. The genes are TRBV18 and TRBJ2-5; 7 nucleotides match TRBD1. The germline gives CDR1 KGHSH, CDR2 LQKENI. V trimming: 8 bases; J trimming: 3 bases; junction bases outside the gene matches: 6. This CDR3 contains 13 residues.

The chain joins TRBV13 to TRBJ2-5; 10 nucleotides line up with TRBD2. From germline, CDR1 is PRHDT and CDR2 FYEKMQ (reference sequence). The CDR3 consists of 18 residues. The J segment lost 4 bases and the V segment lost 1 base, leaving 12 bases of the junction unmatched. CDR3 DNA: TGTGCCAGCAGCTTAGATGGTAGCGGGGGGCGCGAGGGAGAGACCCAGTACTTC. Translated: CASSLDGSGGREGETQYF.

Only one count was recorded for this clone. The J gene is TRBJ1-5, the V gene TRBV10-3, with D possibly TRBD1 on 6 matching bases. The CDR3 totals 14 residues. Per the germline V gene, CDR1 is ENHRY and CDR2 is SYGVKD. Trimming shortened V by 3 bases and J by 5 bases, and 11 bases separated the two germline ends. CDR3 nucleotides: TGTGCCATCAGTGACAGGGGATACGATCAGCCCCAGCATTTT. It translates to CAISDRGYDQPQHF.

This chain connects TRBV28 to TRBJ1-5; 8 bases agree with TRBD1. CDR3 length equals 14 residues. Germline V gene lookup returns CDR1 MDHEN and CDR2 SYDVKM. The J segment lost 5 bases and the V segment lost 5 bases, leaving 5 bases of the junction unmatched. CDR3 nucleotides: TGTGCCAGCAGTCCCCGGACAGGGCATCAGCCCCAGCATTTT. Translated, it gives CASSPRTGHQPQHF.

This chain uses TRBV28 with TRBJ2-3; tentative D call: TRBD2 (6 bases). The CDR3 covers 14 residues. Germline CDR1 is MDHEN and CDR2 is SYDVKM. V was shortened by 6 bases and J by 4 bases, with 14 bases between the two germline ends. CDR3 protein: CASRGAGRADTQYF. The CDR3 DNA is TGTGCCAGCAGAGGAGCGGGTCGCGCAGATACGCAGTATTTT.

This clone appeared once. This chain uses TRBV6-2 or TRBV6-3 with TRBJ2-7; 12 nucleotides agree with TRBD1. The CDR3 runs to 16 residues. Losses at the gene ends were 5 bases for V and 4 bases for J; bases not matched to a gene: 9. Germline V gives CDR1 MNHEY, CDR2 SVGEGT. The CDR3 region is CASSTAGQGASYEQYF. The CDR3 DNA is TGTGCCAGCAGTACCGCGGGACAGGGGGCCAGTTACGAGCAGTACTTC.

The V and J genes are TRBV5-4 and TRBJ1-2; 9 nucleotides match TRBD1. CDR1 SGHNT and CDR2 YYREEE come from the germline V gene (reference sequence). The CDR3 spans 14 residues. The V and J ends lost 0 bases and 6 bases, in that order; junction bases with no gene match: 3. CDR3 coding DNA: TGTGCCAGCAGCTTGGGGACAGGGGTGGATGGCTACACCTTC. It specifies CASSLGTGVDGYTF.

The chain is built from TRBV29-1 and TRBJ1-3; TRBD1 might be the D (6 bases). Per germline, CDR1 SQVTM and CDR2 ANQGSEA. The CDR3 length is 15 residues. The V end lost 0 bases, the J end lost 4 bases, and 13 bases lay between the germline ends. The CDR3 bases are TGCAGCGTTGAAGAGGGGGACATGTCCGGAAACACCATATATTTT. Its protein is CSVEEGDMSGNTIYF.

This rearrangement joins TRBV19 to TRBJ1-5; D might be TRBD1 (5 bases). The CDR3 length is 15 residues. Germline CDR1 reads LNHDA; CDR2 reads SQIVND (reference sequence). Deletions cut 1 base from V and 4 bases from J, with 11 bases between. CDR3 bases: TGTGCCAGTAGTATAGTGGGCAGGGTAAATCAGCCCCAGCATTTT. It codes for CASSIVGRVNQPQHF.

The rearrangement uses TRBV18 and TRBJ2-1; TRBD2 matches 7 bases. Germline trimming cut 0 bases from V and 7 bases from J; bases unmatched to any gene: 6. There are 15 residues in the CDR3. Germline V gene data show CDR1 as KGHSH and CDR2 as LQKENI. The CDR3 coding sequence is TGTGCCAGCTCACCACCCGGACTAGGGGCTAATGAGCAGTTCTTC. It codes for CASSPPGLGANEQFF.

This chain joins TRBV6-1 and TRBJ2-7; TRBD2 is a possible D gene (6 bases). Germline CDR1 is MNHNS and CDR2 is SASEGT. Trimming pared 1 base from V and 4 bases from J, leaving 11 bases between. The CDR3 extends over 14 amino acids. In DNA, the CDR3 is TGTGCCAGCAGTGAAGTAGGGGACTCTTACGAGCAGTACTTC. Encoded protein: CASSEVGDSYEQYF.

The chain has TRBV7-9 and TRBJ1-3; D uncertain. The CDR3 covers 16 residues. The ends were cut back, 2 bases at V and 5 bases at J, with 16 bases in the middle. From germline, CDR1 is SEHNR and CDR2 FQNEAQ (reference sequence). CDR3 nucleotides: TGTGCCAGCAGCTTACGGTCTGGGCAGGCTAGAAACACCATATATTTT. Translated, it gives CASSLRSGQARNTIYF.

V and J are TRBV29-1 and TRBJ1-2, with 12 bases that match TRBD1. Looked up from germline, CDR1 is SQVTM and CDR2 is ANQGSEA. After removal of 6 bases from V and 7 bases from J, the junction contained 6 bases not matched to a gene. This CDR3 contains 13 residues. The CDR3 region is CSVGQGAQSGYTF. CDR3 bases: TGCAGCGTGGGACAGGGGGCGCAGAGTGGCTACACCTTC. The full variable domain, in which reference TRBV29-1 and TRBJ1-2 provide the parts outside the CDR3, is SAVISQKPSRDICQRGTSLTIQCQVDSQVTMMFWYRQQPGQSLTLIATANQGSEATYESGFVIDKFPISRPNLTFSTLTVSNMSPEDSSIYLCSVGQGAQSGYTFGSGTRLTVV.

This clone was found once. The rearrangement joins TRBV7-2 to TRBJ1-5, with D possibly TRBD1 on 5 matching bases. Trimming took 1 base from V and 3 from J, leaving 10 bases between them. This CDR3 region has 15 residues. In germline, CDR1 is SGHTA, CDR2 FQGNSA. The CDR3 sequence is CASSLVGQDNQPQHF. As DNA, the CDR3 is TGTGCCAGCAGCTTAGTGGGGCAGGACAATCAGCCCCAGCATTTT.